This T cell receptor (beta chain) was observed in a study of blood T cell repertoires in COVID-19. A single count supports this clone. How the authors handled the data: Nucleated cell counts were estimated from reference gene primer amplification. TCRdb's copy holds only in-frame clones and misses some; the assay was immunoSEQ multiplex PCR. V, J and clone size reflect that table, while D and trimming were determined from the DNA. The sample shows over 80,000 clones, 80% to 90% of them seen only once. Germline CDR1 reads SQVTM; CDR2 reads ANQGSEA. The CDR3 loop spans 14 amino acids. Trimming cost V 4 bases and J 4 bases; bases outside gene matches: 9.

Sequences were obtained from peripheral blood. The sequence was collected from a human donor in a cohort sampled during active COVID-19. The gene calls are TRBV29-1 and TRBJ1-1, with 7 bases aligning to TRBD1. The CDR3 region is CSVVKGAGVTEAFF. CDR3 bases: TGCAGCGTTGTTAAGGGGGCAGGGGTCACTGAAGCTTTCTTT.